This TCR beta chain was identified in a study of shared T cell receptors in the human thymus (dated by TCRdb to the early 2020s). For the wider study: The study investigated the way shared, self-reactive T-cell receptor alpha chains are produced in the human thymus.

The CDR3 numbers 15 residues from cysteine through phenylalanine. The only DNA kept is the CDR3, 45 bases in frame from the first base. V loses 2 bases of germline sequence and J loses 3 bases, and the interval between the two ends is 15 bases. CDR1 SGHDT and CDR2 YYEEEE were looked up in the germline V gene. With regard to this clone: Its antigen is unknown. No much larger clone is present one base from it, and per-base qualities are unavailable.

The library was produced with the immunoSEQ multiplex PCR assay. The immuneACCESS repertoire file appears here via TCRdb, limited to in-frame rearrangements. These files lack a portion of the clones; in checked studies, under half of the deficit traces to unresolved V genes, and the cause of the others is not known. This sample lists 700,000 or so clones; 75% to 90% were detected once. The biggest ten clones account for about 0.0098% of the sample. A further study also used this sample, focusing on human thymus T cells. The second study, in turn, reports: Immunologically healthy infants undergoing open corrective cardiac surgery for congenital heart defects in Finland were used as donors. Thymus tissue was collected as surgical resects that were removed during corrective cardiac surgery. V and J gene segment usage appeared biased in both thymic and peripheral blood repertoires. The related research found that thymic TCR repertoires overlapped highly between unrelated individuals. The study characterized TCR alpha and beta repertoires from under ten infant thymus samples and four related peripheral blood samples. Donor ages ranged from about 6 to 244 days, and the cohort comprised about six male and a couple of female infants. Thymocytes were released mechanically from tissue and stored at -70 °C as pellets of roughly 9.5-32 million cells. A QIAsymphony instrument was used to extract genomic DNA from the frozen cell pellets. TCRB and TCRAD loci were amplified from a standardized quantity of quality-controlled genomic DNA using the immunoSEQ multiplex PCR assay. The V(D)J region was spanned by amplicons of a length sufficient to cover the CDR3 and to identify V and J genes. Through the commercial immunoSEQ service, the amplicons were sequenced on an Illumina platform. Corrections for primer bias and sequencing errors followed previously described methods, while TCRAD and TCRB definitions were based on the IMGT database. Analysis of the repertoires was done with immunoSEQ Analyzer 3.0 and VDJTools and included basic statistics, V/J segment usage, diversity estimates, rarefaction and pairwise overlap. Diversity was estimated using the Chao1, ChaoE, Efron-Thisted, Shannon and inverse Simpson indices, and was also estimated on datasets down-sampled to the size of the smallest sample. Repertoire overlap was determined by strict matching of CDR3 nucleotide sequence, V gene and J gene, and Jaccard-based multidimensional scaling clustering was applied. On average, thymus samples gave 800,000 or so unique TCRB clonotypes, whereas blood samples gave about 84,000.

The clonotype originates from a girl under three years old with a congenital heart defect. Donor details come from another sample of the same person, matched by shared clones. The chain joins TRBV5-6 to TRBJ2-7; the D gene cannot be resolved reliably. The specimen was thymocytes. The CDR3 here reads CASSFFLRANYEQYF. The bases are TGTGCCAGCAGCTTCTTTCTTAGAGCTAACTACGAGCAGTACTTC.